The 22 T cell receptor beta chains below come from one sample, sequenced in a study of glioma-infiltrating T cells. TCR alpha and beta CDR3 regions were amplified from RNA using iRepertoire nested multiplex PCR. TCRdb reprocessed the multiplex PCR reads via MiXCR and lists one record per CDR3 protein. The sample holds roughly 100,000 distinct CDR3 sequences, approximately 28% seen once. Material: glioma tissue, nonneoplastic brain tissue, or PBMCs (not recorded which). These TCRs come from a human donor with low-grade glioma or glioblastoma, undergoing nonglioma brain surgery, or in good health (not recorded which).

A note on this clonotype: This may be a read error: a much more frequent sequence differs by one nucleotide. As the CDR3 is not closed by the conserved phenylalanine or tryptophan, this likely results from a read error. CDR3 protein: CASSPFVRSYNEQFL. CDR3 DNA: TGTGCCAGCAGCCCGTTCGTCCGCTCCTACAATGAGCAGTTCCTC. V is TRBV14 and J is TRBJ2-1, with D uncertain. V lost 4 bases and J lost 0, with 10 bases in between. Germline-derived CDR1 and CDR2 are SGHDN and FVKESK. This CDR3 comprises 15 residues.

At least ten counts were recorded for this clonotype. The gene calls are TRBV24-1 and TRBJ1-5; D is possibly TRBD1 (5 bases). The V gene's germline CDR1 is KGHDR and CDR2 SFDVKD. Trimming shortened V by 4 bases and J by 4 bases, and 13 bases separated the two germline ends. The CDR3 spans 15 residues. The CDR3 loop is CATSDPRGENQPQHF. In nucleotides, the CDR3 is TGTGCCACCAGTGACCCCCGAGGGGAGAATCAGCCCCAGCATTTT.

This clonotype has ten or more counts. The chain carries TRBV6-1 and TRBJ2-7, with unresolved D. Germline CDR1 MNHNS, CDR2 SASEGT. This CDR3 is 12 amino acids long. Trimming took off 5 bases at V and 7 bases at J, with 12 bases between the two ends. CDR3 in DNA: TGTGCCAGCAGTTTTGGCCTTGGGGAGCAGTACTTC. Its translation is CASSFGLGEQYF.

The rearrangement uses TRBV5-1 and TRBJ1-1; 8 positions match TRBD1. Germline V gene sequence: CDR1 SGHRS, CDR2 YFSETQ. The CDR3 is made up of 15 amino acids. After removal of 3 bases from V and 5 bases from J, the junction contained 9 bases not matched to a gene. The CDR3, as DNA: TGCGCCAGCAGCTCCTCCGGACAGGGTGGTACTGAAGCTTTCTTT. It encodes CASSSSGQGGTEAFF.

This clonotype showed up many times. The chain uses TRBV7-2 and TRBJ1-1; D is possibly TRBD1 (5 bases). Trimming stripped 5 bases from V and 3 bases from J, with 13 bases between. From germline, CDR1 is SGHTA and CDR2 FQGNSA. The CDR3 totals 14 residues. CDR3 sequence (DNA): TGTGCCAGCAGCATCAGGGAGGACCACACTGAAGCTTTCTTT. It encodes CASSIREDHTEAFF.

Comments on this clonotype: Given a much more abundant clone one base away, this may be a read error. The CDR3, as DNA: TGTGCCAGCAGCCCAGGTCCGACAGTCCCCTTTCGGTTC. It specifies CASSPGPTVPFRF. V usage is TRBV7-2 and J usage is TRBJ2-7; maybe TRBD1 (5 bases). The CDR3 is made up of 13 amino acids. CDR1 SGHTA and CDR2 FQGNSA come from the germline V gene.

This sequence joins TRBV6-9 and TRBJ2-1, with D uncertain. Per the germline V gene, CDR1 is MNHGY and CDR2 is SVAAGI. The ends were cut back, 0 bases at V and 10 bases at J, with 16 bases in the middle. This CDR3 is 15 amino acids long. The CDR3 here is CASSYSYGFGYEQFF. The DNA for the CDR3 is TGTGCCAGCAGTTATTCGTATGGGTTTGGCTACGAGCAGTTCTTC.

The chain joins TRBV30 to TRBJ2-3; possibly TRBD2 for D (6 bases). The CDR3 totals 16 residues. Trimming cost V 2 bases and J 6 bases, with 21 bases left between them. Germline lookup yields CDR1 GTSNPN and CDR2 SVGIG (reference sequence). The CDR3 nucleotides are TGTGCCTGGAGTAGGACCCTCGGAGGGGCGATCGATACGCAGTATTTT. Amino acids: CAWSRTLGGAIDTQYF. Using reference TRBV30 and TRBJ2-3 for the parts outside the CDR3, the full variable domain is SQTIHQWPATLVQPVGSPLSLECTVEGTSNPNLYWYRQAAGRGLQLLFYSVGIGQISSEVPQNLSASRPQDRQFILSSKKLLLSDSGFYLCAWSRTLGGAIDTQYFGPGTRLTVL.

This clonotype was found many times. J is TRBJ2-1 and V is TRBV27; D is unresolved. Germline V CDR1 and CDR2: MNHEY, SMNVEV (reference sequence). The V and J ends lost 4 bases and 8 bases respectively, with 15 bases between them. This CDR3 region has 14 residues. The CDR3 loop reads CASSSRAHRDEQFF. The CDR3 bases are TGTGCCAGCAGTTCAAGGGCCCATAGGGATGAGCAGTTCTTC.

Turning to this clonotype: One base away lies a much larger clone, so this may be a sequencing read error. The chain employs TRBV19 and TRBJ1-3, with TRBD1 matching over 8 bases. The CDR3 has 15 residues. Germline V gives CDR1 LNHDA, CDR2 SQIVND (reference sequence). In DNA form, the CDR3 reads TGTGCCAGTAGCCCCGACAGGGGCGGAGGAACCACCATATATTTT. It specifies CASSPDRGGGTTIYF.

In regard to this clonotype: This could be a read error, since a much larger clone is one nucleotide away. DNA for the CDR3: TGTGCCGGCAGACTGGGGAGTAGCACTGAAGCTTTCTTT. It encodes CAGRLGSSTEAFF. The chain uses TRBV6-1 and TRBJ1-1; D is ambiguous. The CDR3 covers 13 residues. Germline V gene lookup returns CDR1 MNHNS and CDR2 SASEGT.

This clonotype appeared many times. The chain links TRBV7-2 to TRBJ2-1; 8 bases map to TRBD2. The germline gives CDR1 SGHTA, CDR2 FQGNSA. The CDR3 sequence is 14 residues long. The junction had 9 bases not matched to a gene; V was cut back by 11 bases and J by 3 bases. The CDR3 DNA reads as TGTGCCTCCCAACCGGGGGGGGGCTACAATGAGCAGTTCTTC. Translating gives CASQPGGGYNEQFF.

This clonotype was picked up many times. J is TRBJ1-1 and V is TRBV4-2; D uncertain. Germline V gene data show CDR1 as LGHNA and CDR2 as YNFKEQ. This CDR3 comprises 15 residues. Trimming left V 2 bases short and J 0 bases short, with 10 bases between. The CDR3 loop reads CASSQSGRVNTEAFF. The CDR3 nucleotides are TGTGCCAGCAGCCAATCCGGGCGGGTGAACACTGAAGCTTTCTTT.

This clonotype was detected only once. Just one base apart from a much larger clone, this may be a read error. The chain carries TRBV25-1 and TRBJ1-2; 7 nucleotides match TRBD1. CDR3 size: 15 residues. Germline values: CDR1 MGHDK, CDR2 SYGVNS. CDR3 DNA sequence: TGTGCCAGCAGTGACACTCGACAGGGCGACTATGGCTACGCCTTC. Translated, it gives CASSDTRQGDYGYAF.

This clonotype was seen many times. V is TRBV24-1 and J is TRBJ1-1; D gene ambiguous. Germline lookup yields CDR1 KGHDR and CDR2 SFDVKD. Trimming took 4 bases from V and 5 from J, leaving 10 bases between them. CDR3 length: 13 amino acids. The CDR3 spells CATSDLGKTEAFF. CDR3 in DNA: TGTGCCACCAGTGACCTAGGTAAGACTGAAGCTTTCTTT.

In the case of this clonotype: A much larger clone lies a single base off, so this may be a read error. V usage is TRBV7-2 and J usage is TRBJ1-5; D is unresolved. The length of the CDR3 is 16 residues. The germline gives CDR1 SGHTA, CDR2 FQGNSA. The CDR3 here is CASSFRNLALNHPQHF. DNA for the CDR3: TGTGCCAGCAGCTTTCGAAATTTGGCCCTCAATCATCCCCAGCATTTT.

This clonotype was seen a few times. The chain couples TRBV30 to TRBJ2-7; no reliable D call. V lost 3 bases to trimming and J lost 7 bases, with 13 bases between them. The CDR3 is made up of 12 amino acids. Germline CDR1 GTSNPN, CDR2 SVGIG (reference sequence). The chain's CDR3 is CAWRDSREEQYF. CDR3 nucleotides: TGTGCCTGGAGGGATTCCCGTGAGGAGCAGTACTTC.

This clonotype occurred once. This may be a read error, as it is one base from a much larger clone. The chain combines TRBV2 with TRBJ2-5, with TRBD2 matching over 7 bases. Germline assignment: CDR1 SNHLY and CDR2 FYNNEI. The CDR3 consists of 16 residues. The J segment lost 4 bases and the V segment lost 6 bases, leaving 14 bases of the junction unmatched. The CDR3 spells CASRRLATLGGETQYF. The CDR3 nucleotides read TGTGCCAGCAGACGACTAGCAACCCTGGGGGGAGAGACCCAGTACTTC.

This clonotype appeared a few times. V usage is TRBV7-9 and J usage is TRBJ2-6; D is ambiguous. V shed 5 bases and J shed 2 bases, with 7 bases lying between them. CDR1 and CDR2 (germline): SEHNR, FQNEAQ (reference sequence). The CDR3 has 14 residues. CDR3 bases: TGTGCCAGCAGCGAGACCGCTGGGGCCAACGTCCTGACTTTC. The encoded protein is CASSETAGANVLTF.

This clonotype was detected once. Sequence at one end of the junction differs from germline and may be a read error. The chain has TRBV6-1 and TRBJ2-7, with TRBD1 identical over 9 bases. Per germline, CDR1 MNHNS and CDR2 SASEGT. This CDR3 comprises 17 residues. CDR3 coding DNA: TGTGCCCGCAGTCCCGGGACAGGGAGAGGTAGCTCCTACGAGCAGTACTTC. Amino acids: CARSPGTGRGSSYEQYF.

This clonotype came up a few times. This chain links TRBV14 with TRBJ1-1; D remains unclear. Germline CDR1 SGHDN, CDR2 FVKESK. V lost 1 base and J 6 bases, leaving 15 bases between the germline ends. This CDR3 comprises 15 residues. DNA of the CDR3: TGTGCCAGCAGCCAAGGGGCAGTGGCAGGCGCTGAAGCTTTCTTT. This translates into CASSQGAVAGAEAFF.

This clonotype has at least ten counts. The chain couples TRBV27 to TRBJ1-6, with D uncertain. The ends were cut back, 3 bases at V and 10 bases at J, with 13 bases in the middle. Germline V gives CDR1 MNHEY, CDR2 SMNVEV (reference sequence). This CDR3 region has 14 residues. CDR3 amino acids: CASSFIARRSPLHF. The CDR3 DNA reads TGTGCCAGCAGTTTTATAGCTAGGCGGTCACCCCTCCACTTT.